Each of the 8 T cell receptor beta chains below was sequenced from the same sample in a study of cytomegalovirus exposure and HLA in healthy donors. Both 60 Vbeta primers and 13 Jbeta primers went into the PCR. This table comes from immunoSEQ multiplex PCR, and its TCRdb copy is limited to in-frame clones, with some not included. Of about 200,000 clones listed, 76% are singletons. Material: PBMCs. These receptors all stem from a young man in good health and CMV-seronegative.

The chain carries TRBV18 and TRBJ2-7, with 8 bases that match TRBD1. The V gene end was trimmed by 3 bases and the J gene end by 2 bases; junction bases not matched to a gene: 9. The CDR3 contains 16 residues. In germline, CDR1 is KGHSH, CDR2 LQKENI. CDR3 loop: CASSPSRTGITYEQYF. CDR3 sequence (DNA): TGTGCCAGCTCACCCAGCCGGACAGGGATCACCTACGAGCAGTACTTC.

The rearrangement joins TRBV5-6 to TRBJ1-4; TRBD1 aligns across 7 bases. This CDR3 spans 14 amino acids. The junction had 6 bases not matched to a gene; V was cut back by 4 bases and J by 6 bases. Germline V gives CDR1 SGHDT, CDR2 YYEEEE. CDR3 DNA: TGTGCCAGCAGCCTGACAGGGAAGCATGAAAAACTGTTTTTT. Its translation: CASSLTGKHEKLFF.

This clone has only one observation. The V and J genes are TRBV5-4 and TRBJ2-7, with TRBD2 matching over 7 bases. The CDR3 consists of 14 residues. Germline V lookup: CDR1 SGHNT, CDR2 YYREEE (reference sequence). After removal of 0 bases from V and 5 bases from J, the junction contained 5 bases not matched to a gene. Here the CDR3 DNA reads TGTGCCAGCAGCTTGGCGGCGGGAGCCCACGAGCAGTACTTC. Amino acid sequence: CASSLAAGAHEQYF.

CDR3: CASSRPGGYQPQHF. For the CDR3, the DNA is TGTGCCAGTAGTAGGCCAGGGGGGTATCAGCCCCAGCATTTT. The chain couples TRBV19 to TRBJ1-5; 7 positions agree with TRBD1. CDR3 length: 14 amino acids. Germline CDR1 LNHDA, CDR2 SQIVND (reference sequence). Trimming at V came to 4 bases and at J to 5 bases, leaving 5 bases not matched to a gene.

In the case of this clone: Other nucleotide sequences in the sample specify the same CDR3. In nucleotides, the CDR3 is TGTGCCAGCAGTTACACGGGACTAGCGGGATTATACGAGCAGTACTTC. It is translated as CASSYTGLAGLYEQYF. This sequence joins TRBV6-5 and TRBJ2-7; 13 nucleotides line up with TRBD2. J was trimmed by 4 bases and V by 2 bases; bases with no gene match: 5. CDR1 is MNHEY and CDR2 is SVGAGI in the germline V gene. The CDR3 is made up of 16 amino acids.

The V call is TRBV7-9, the J call TRBJ2-7; 8 bases agree with TRBD2. V lost 3 bases to trimming and J lost 5 bases; unmatched junction nucleotides: 9. CDR1 is SEHNR, CDR2 FQNEAQ, per germline (reference sequence). This CDR3 is built from 15 residues. CDR3 region: CASSFISGLENEQYF. The CDR3 bases are TGTGCCAGCAGCTTCATTTCGGGACTAGAAAACGAGCAGTACTTC.

In this sample, this clone turned up a few times. The chain couples TRBV27 to TRBJ2-5; 8 nucleotides line up with TRBD1. The tail of the sequence fits TRBJ2-7 better, so the J call may be wrong. The germline V gene has CDR1 MNHEY and CDR2 SMNVEV (reference sequence). CDR3 length: 15 amino acids. The CDR3 protein is CASRFQGAVKYEQYF. CDR3 sequence (DNA): TGTGCCAGCAGATTCCAGGGGGCAGTTAAGTACGAGCAGTACTTC.

The rearrangement links TRBV5-4 to TRBJ2-1; D is ambiguous. Trimming pared 4 bases from V and 0 bases from J, leaving 5 bases between. The CDR3 sequence is 13 residues long. CDR1 and CDR2 from the germline V gene are SGHNT and YYREEE (reference sequence). The DNA for the CDR3 is TGTGCCAGCAGCCCCCGCTCCTACAATGAGCAGTTCTTC. This gives the protein CASSPRSYNEQFF.